This passage covers 3 T cell receptor beta chains from one sample sequenced in a study of T cells in Graves' hyperthyroidism and ophthalmopathy. TCR beta CDR3 sequences were amplified from RNA transcripts. First-round RT-PCR of the TCR CDR3 relied on the HTBI primer set. TCRdb used MiXCR to reprocess the multiplex PCR reads, holding one entry per CDR3 protein. Counted here are 480,000 or so distinct CDR3 sequences, 40% to 55% occurring once; the ten biggest clones make up around 44%. The sample comprised peripheral blood or thyroid tissue (not recorded which). Every receptor here comes from an adult woman with Graves' disease, either hyperthyroidism or ophthalmopathy (not recorded which).

This clonotype showed up many times. The chain couples TRBV7-2 to TRBJ1-6, with D perhaps matching TRBD1 (5 bases). The CDR3 contains 14 residues. V was cut by 2 bases and J by 13 bases, with 15 bases left in between. Per germline, CDR1 SGHTA and CDR2 FQGNSA. The CDR3 here is CASSLSHGGKPLHF. The CDR3 region has the DNA TGTGCCAGCAGCTTATCTCACGGGGGGAAGCCCCTCCACTTT.

This clonotype was detected ten times or more. The gene calls are TRBV20-1 and TRBJ2-7; 11 nucleotides agree with TRBD2. Germline-derived CDR1 and CDR2 are DFQATT and SNEGSKA (reference sequence). After removal of 1 base from V and 2 bases from J, the junction contained 4 bases not matched to a gene. The CDR3 is made up of 15 amino acids. The CDR3 DNA is TGCAGTGCTAGAGGGCGACTAGCGGGACCCTACGAGCAGTACTTC. Translation: CSARGRLAGPYEQYF.

The sample holds a few counts of this clonotype. The chain couples TRBV7-9 to TRBJ2-7, with D perhaps TRBD2 (5 bases). This CDR3 is built from 13 residues. CDR1 is SEHNR, CDR2 FQNEAQ, per germline (reference sequence). V gave up 10 bases and J gave up 1 base, with 14 bases separating them. The CDR3, as DNA: TGTGCCACAAATACCGGGAATTCCTACGAGCAGTACTTC. Its protein is CATNTGNSYEQYF.